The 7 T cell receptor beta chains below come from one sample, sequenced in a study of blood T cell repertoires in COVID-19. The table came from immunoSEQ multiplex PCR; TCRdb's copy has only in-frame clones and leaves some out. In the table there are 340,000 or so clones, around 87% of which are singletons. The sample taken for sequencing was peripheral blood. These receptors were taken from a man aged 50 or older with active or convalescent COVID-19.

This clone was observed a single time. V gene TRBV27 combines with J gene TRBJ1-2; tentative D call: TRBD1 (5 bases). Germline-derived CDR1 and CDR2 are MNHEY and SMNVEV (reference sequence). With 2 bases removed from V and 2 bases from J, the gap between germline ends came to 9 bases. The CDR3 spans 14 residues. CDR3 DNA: TGTGCCAGCAGTTTAACAGGAAGAAACTATGGCTACACCTTC. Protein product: CASSLTGRNYGYTF.

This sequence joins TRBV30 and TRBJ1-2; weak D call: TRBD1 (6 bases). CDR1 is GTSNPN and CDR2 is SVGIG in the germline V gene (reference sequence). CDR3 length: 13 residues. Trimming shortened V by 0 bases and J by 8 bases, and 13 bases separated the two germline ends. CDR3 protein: CAWSVQQGGGYTF. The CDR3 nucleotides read TGTGCCTGGAGTGTTCAACAGGGCGGAGGCTACACCTTC. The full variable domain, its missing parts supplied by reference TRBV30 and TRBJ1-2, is SQTIHQWPATLVQPVGSPLSLECTVEGTSNPNLYWYRQAAGRGLQLLFYSVGIGQISSEVPQNLSASRPQDRQFILSSKKLLLSDSGFYLCAWSVQQGGGYTFGSGTRLTVV.

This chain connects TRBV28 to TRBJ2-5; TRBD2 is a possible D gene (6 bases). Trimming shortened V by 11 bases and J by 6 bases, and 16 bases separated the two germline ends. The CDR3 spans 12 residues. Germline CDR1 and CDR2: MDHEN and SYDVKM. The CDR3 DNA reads TGTGCCCCTCCGGAGGGGACCAAGACCCAGTACTTC. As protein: CAPPEGTKTQYF.

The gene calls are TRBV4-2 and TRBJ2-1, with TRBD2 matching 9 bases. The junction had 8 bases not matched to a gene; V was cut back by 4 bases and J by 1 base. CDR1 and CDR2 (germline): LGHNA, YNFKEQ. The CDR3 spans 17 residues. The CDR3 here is CASSPSRSGRSYNEQFF. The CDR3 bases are TGTGCCAGCAGCCCTAGTAGGAGCGGGAGGTCCTACAATGAGCAGTTCTTC.

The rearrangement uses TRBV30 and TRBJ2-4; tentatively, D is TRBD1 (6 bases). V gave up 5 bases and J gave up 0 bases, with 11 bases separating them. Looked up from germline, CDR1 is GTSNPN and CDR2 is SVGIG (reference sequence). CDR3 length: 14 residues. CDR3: CAWADSLAKNIQYF. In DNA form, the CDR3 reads TGTGCCTGGGCGGACAGTTTAGCCAAAAACATTCAGTACTTC.

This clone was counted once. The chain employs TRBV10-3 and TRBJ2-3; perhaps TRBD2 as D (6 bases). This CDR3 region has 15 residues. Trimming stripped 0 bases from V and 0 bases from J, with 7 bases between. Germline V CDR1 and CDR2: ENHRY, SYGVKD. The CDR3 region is CAISESGGSTDTQYF. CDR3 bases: TGTGCCATCAGTGAGTCAGGAGGGAGCACAGATACGCAGTATTTT.

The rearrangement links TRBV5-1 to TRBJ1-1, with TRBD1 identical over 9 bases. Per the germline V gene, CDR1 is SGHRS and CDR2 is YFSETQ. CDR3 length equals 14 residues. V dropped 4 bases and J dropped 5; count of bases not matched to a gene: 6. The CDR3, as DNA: TGCGCCAGCAGCGTGGGACAGGGAGCGACTGAAGCTTTCTTT. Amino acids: CASSVGQGATEAFF.